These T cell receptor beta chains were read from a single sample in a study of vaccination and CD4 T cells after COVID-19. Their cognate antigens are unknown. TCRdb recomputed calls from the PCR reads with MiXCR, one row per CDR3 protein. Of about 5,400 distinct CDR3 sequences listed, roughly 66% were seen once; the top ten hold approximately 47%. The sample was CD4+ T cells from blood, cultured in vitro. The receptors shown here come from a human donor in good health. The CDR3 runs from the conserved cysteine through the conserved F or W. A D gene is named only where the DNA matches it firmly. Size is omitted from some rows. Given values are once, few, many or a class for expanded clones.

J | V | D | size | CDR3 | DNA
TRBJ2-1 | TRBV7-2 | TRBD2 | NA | CASSLLPSGRLDEQFF | TGTGCCAGCAGCTTACTGCCTAGCGGGAGGTTGGATGAGCAGTTCTTC
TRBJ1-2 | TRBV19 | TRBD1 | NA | CASSIPGQNYGYTF | TGTGCCAGTAGTATCCCGGGACAGAACTATGGCTACACCTTC
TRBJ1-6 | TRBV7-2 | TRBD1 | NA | CASSTRTAGGSPLHF | TGTGCCAGCAGCACCCGGACAGCAGGGGGTTCACCCCTCCACTTT
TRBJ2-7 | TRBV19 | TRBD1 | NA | CASSPWTGGGNEQYF | TGTGCCAGTAGTCCCTGGACAGGGGGAGGGAACGAGCAGTACTTC
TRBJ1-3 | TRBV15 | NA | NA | CATSRNPPPANGNTIYF | TGTGCCACCAGCAGAAACCCTCCCCCTGCGAACGGAAACACCATATATTTT
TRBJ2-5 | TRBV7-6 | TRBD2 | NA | CASSLVVAGLQETQYF | TGTGCCAGCAGCTTGGTGGTAGCGGGGTTACAAGAGACCCAGTACTTC
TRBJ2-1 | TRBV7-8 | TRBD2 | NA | CASSHPSGRGGNEQFF | TGTGCCAGCAGCCACCCTAGCGGGAGAGGGGGTAATGAGCAGTTCTTC
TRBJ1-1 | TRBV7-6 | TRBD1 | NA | CASRLHQGGTEAFF | TGTGCCAGCAGATTACATCAGGGGGGCACTGAAGCTTTCTTT
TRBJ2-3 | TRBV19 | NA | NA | CASSSGLPGPDTQYF | TGTGCCAGTAGTTCGGGACTCCCAGGTCCAGATACGCAGTATTTT
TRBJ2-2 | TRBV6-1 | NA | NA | CASSEVQTTGELFF | TGTGCCAGCAGTGAGGTCCAGACCACCGGGGAGCTGTTTTTT
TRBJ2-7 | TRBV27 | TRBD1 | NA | CASGSFGTGAYEQYF | TGTGCCAGCGGATCCTTCGGGACAGGCGCCTACGAGCAGTACTTC
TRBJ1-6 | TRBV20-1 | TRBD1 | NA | CSAQAPGQGYSPLHF | TGCAGTGCCCAAGCCCCGGGACAGGGGTATTCACCCCTCCACTTT
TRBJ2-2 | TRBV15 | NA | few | CATSRDLGGGELFF | TGTGCCACCAGCAGAGATTTGGGCGGCGGGGAGCTGTTTTTT
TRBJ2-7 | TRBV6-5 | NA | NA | CASSYDDSYEQYF | TGTGCCAGCAGTTACGACGATTCCTACGAGCAGTACTTC
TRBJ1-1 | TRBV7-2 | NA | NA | CASRLRGRLAEAFF | TGTGCCAGCAGACTGAGGGGTAGATTGGCTGAAGCTTTCTTT
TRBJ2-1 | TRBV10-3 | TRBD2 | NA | CAISESGGERWNEQFF | TGTGCCATCAGTGAGTCGGGGGGGGAAAGATGGAATGAGCAGTTCTTC
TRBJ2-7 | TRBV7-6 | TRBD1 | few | CASSFDRGLGEQYF | TGTGCCAGCAGCTTTGACAGGGGGCTCGGAGAGCAGTACTTC
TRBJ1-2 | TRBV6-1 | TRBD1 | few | CASSERERQGARGYTF | TGTGCCAGCAGTGAAAGAGAGAGACAGGGGGCGAGGGGCTACACCTTC
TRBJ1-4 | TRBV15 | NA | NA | CATSSRPAATNEKLFF | TGTGCCACCAGCTCACGACCGGCTGCAACTAATGAAAAACTGTTTTTT
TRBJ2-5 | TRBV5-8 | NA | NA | CASSIPGPWEKTQYF | TGTGCCAGCAGCATCCCCGGGCCCTGGGAAAAGACCCAGTACTTC
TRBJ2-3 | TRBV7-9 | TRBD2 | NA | CASSPRLAGVEPVDTQYF | TGTGCCAGCAGCCCAAGACTAGCGGGAGTCGAGCCGGTGGATACGCAGTATTTT
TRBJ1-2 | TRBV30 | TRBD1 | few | CAWRGGQEGYTF | TGTGCCTGGAGGGGGGGACAGGAGGGCTACACCTTC
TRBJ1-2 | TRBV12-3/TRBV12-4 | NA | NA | CASSRGLGRRFAF | TGTGCCAGCAGCCGGGGTCTGGGCCGCAGGTTCGCCTTC
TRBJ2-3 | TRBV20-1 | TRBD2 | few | CSARTSDKTDTQYF | TGCAGTGCTAGGACTAGCGACAAGACAGATACGCAGTATTTT
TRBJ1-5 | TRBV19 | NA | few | CASSIAEYQPQHF | TGTGCCAGTAGTATTGCAGAGTATCAGCCCCAGCATTTT
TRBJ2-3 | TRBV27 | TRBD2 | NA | CASSFTGLAGDTQYF | TGTGCCAGCAGTTTCACCGGACTAGCGGGGGATACGCAGTATTTT
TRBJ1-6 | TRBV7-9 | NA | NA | CASSLFFAGTLDNSPLHF | TGTGCCAGCAGCTTATTCTTCGCCGGGACATTAGATAATTCACCCCTCCACTTT
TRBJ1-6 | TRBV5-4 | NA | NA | CASSLAAGDNSPLHF | TGTGCCAGCAGCTTGGCTGCCGGGGATAATTCACCCCTCCACTTT
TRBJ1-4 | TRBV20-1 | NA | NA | CSASIRVRQNEKLFF | TGCAGTGCTAGCATACGGGTCCGCCAAAATGAAAAACTGTTTTTT
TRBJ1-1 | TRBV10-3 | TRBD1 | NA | CAIRPGTVNTEAFF | TGTGCCATCAGGCCCGGGACAGTGAACACTGAAGCTTTCTTT
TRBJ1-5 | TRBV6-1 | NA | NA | CASSEAPKVGTGRNQPQHF | TGTGCCAGCAGTGAAGCGCCAAAAGTAGGGACCGGTCGCAATCAGCCCCAGCATTTT
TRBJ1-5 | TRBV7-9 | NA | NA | CASSLGTGGSNQPQHF | TGTGCCAGCAGCTTGGGTACGGGGGGTAGCAATCAGCCCCAGCATTTT
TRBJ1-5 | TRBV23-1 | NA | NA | CATGVDSNQLQHF | TGCGCCACGGGGGTGGATAGCAATCAGCTCCAGCATTTT
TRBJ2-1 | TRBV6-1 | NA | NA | CASSEEAYNEQFF | TGTGCCAGCAGTGAAGAAGCATACAATGAGCAGTTCTTC
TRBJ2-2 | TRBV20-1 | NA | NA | CSALLGGVGLTRGELFF | TGCAGTGCCCTACTTGGGGGAGTAGGACTAACTAGGGGGGAGCTGTTTTTT
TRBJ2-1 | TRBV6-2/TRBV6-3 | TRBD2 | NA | CASSYSGFPPSGRRVHEQFF | TGTGCCAGCAGTTACTCGGGTTTCCCGCCTAGCGGGAGGAGAGTCCATGAGCAGTTCTTC
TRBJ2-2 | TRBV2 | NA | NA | CASSLTLNTGELFF | TGTGCCAGCAGCCTCACGCTGAACACCGGGGAGCTGTTTTTT
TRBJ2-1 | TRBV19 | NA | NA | CATQPPGAQFF | TGTGCCACCCAACCCCCCGGGGCTCAGTTCTTC
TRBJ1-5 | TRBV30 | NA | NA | CAGDLEGEGQPQHF | TGTGCCGGGGACCTAGAAGGGGAGGGCCAGCCCCAGCATTTT
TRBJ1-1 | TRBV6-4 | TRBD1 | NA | CANLPGTGRTEAFF | TGTGCCAACTTACCAGGGACAGGCCGCACTGAAGCTTTCTTT
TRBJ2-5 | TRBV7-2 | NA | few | CASSLAGGLGTQYF | TGTGCCAGCAGCTTAGCCGGGGGGCTCGGGACCCAGTACTTC
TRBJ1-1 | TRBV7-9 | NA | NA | CASSLGAQIEAFF | TGTGCCAGCAGTTTAGGGGCACAAATTGAAGCTTTCTTT
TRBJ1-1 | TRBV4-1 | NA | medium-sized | CASSRMGPPEGTEAFF | TGCGCCAGCAGCCGGATGGGACCCCCCGAGGGCACTGAAGCTTTCTTT
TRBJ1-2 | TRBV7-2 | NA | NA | CASSLSSWPDGYTF | TGTGCCAGCAGCTTAAGCTCTTGGCCAGATGGCTACACCTTC
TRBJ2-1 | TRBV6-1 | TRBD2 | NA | CASSPFGRGGNNEQFF | TGTGCCAGCAGTCCGTTCGGGCGGGGGGGCAACAATGAGCAGTTCTTC
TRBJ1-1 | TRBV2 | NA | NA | CASTRWGSTEAFF | TGTGCCAGCACCCGTTGGGGGTCCACTGAAGCTTTCTTT
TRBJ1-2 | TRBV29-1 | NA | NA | CSVSKGDYGYTF | TGCAGCGTTTCTAAGGGGGACTATGGCTACACCTTC
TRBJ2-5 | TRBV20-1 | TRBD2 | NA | CSATGTNGRTQYF | TGCAGTGCTACCGGGACTAATGGGAGGACCCAGTACTTC
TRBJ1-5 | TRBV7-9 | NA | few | CASSPKDYQPQHF | TGTGCCAGCAGCCCAAAGGACTACCAGCCCCAGCATTTT
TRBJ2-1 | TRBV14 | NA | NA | CASSHGPSSYNEQFF | TGTGCCAGCAGCCACGGCCCAAGCTCCTACAATGAGCAGTTCTTC
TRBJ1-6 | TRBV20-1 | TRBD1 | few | CSAWTGRNSPLHF | TGCAGTGCGTGGACAGGGCGCAATTCACCCCTCCACTTT
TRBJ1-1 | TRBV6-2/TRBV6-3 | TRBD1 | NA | CAIQDRLSNTEAFF | TGTGCCATCCAGGACAGGCTTAGTAACACTGAAGCTTTCTTT